The 26 T cell receptor beta chains below come from one sample, sequenced in a study of blood T cell repertoires in COVID-19. Sequencing used immunoSEQ multiplex PCR; TCRdb keeps in-frame clones, though not all of them. The data show over 200,000 clones, with 89% seen just once and around 4.8% held by the top ten. The specimen was peripheral blood. Receptors originate from a woman aged 35 to 49 with acute or convalescent COVID-19.

This chain uses TRBV5-6 with TRBJ1-2, with 8 nucleotides matching TRBD1. Trimming removed 0 bases from V and 4 bases from J; junction bases left unmatched: 5. The germline gives CDR1 SGHDT, CDR2 YYEEEE. CDR3 length equals 15 residues. CDR3 coding DNA: TGTGCCAGCAGCTTGGGATCAGGGGGCGCCTATGGCTACACCTTC. Its protein is CASSLGSGGAYGYTF.

In this sample, this clone turned up a few times. The gene calls are TRBV5-6 and TRBJ2-1; 8 bases agree with TRBD1. Per the germline V gene, CDR1 is SGHDT and CDR2 is YYEEEE. This CDR3 spans 15 amino acids. The V gene end was trimmed by 4 bases and the J gene end by 2 bases; junction bases not matched to a gene: 5. CDR3 DNA sequence: TGTGCCAGCAGCATACAGGGGGGCCCCTACAATGAGCAGTTCTTC. Protein product: CASSIQGGPYNEQFF.

The rearrangement joins TRBV28 to TRBJ1-1, with TRBD1 as a possible D gene (6 bases). V was trimmed by 7 bases and J by 3 bases, leaving 33 bases between them. The CDR3 is made up of 20 amino acids. The V gene's germline CDR1 is MDHEN and CDR2 SYDVKM. CDR3 region: CASTLPTRGPEGEGYTEAFF. DNA for the CDR3: TGTGCCAGCACCCTACCCACCCGGGGCCCAGAGGGGGAAGGGTACACTGAAGCTTTCTTT. The variable domain in full, with the rest retrieved from reference TRBV28 and TRBJ1-1, is DVKVTQSSRYLVKRTGEKVFLECVQDMDHENMFWYRQDPGLGLRLIYFSYDVKMKEKGDIPEGYSVSREKKERFSLILESASTNQTSMYLCASTLPTRGPEGEGYTEAFFGQGTRLTVV.

This chain connects TRBV4-1 to TRBJ1-2; D is possibly TRBD1 (5 bases). V was trimmed by 6 bases and J by 8 bases, leaving 16 bases between them. The germline V gene encodes CDR1 MGHRA and CDR2 YSYEKL. This CDR3 is 13 amino acids long. This chain's CDR3 is CASSLRAIHGYTF. The CDR3 DNA follows: TGCGCCAGCAGTCTCAGGGCGATACACGGCTACACCTTC.

CDR3 sequence (DNA): TGCGCCAGCAGTGAGACCCGACAGGCCCTCGGGGAGACCCAGTACTTC. As protein: CASSETRQALGETQYF. This chain connects TRBV10-1 to TRBJ2-5; maybe TRBD1 (6 bases). Germline V lookup: CDR1 WNHNN, CDR2 SYGVQD (reference sequence). The CDR3 extends over 16 amino acids. V shed 2 bases and J shed 5 bases, with 18 bases lying between them.

V and J are TRBV5-1 and TRBJ1-2; TRBD1 aligns across 7 bases. CDR3 length: 14 residues. Germline V gene sequence: CDR1 SGHRS, CDR2 YFSETQ. J gave up 8 bases and V 1 base, and 8 bases lay outside the gene matches. The CDR3 protein is CASSLRVGGEGYTF. DNA for the CDR3: TGCGCCAGCAGCTTGAGAGTAGGGGGCGAGGGCTACACCTTC. Filled out from reference TRBV5-1 and TRBJ1-2, the complete variable domain reads KAGVTQTPRYLIKTRGQQVTLSCSPISGHRSVSWYQQTPGQGLQFLFEYFSETQRNKGNFPGRFSGRQFSNSRSEMNVSTLELGDSALYLCASSLRVGGEGYTFGSGTRLTVV.

This clone occurred once. The chain couples TRBV18 to TRBJ1-3, with D possibly TRBD1 on 5 matching bases. V was trimmed by 1 base and J by 0 bases, leaving 25 bases between them. Germline CDR1 KGHSH, CDR2 LQKENI. The CDR3 has 21 residues. CDR3 DNA sequence: TGTGCCAGCTCACCACAGCTCGGTGTAGGGTTCCAGGGCCTCTCTGGAAACACCATATATTTT. Residues: CASSPQLGVGFQGLSGNTIYF.

The chain joins TRBV4-1 to TRBJ2-1, with 10 bases fitting TRBD2. Germline V CDR1 and CDR2: MGHRA, YSYEKL. V was pared by 1 base and J by 5 bases, with 14 bases of the junction left unmatched. There are 19 residues in the CDR3. The CDR3 DNA sequence: TGCGCCAGCAGCCAAGTCGCCGGGGCTAGCGGGGGCCTAGACAATGAGCAGTTCTTC. Its protein product is CASSQVAGASGGLDNEQFF.

V is TRBV29-1 and J is TRBJ1-3; D remains unclear. The CDR3 has 13 amino acids. V was pared by 6 bases and J by 8 bases, with 17 bases between. Germline lookup yields CDR1 SQVTM and CDR2 ANQGSEA. CDR3 DNA: TGCAGCGTCGCTGGTGGTGATGTAGACACCATATATTTT. Encoded protein: CSVAGGDVDTIYF. Together with reference TRBV29-1 and TRBJ1-3, the CDR3 gives the full variable domain: SAVISQKPSRDICQRGTSLTIQCQVDSQVTMMFWYRQQPGQSLTLIATANQGSEATYESGFVIDKFPISRPNLTFSTLTVSNMSPEDSSIYLCSVAGGDVDTIYFGEGSWLTVV.

The CDR3, as DNA: TGCGCCAGCAGGTTTTCAGGGGGCGAAAGGGAGACCCAGTACTTC. Translated, it gives CASRFSGGERETQYF. This chain uses TRBV5-1 with TRBJ2-5; 8 bases are shared with TRBD1. There are 15 residues in the CDR3. The germline V gene has CDR1 SGHRS and CDR2 YFSETQ. V shed 5 bases and J 5 bases; nucleotides not matched to a gene: 11. The complete variable domain, with remaining parts taken from reference TRBV5-1 and TRBJ2-5, reads KAGVTQTPRYLIKTRGQQVTLSCSPISGHRSVSWYQQTPGQGLQFLFEYFSETQRNKGNFPGRFSGRQFSNSRSEMNVSTLELGDSALYLCASRFSGGERETQYFGPGTRLLVL.

In DNA form, the CDR3 reads TGTGCCAGCAGTGAACGGGCCTCGGGGAGTGAAGCTTTCTTT. Translating it yields CASSERASGSEAFF. V is TRBV25-1 and J is TRBJ1-1; no clear D gene. The germline gives CDR1 MGHDK, CDR2 SYGVNS. The V end was cut by 2 bases, the J end by 7 bases, with 14 bases between. This CDR3 contains 14 residues.

The rearrangement joins TRBV19 to TRBJ1-3; a possible D gene is TRBD1 (6 bases). The CDR3 has 14 amino acids. Germline V CDR1 and CDR2: LNHDA, SQIVND (reference sequence). With 3 bases removed from V and 3 bases from J, the gap between germline ends came to 9 bases. The CDR3 region has the DNA TGTGCCAGTAGTATCCCAGGGGTTGGAAACACCATATATTTT. Amino acids: CASSIPGVGNTIYF.

This chain uses TRBV9 with TRBJ2-4, with 8 bases fitting TRBD2. V trimming: 2 bases; J trimming: 8 bases; junction bases outside the gene matches: 6. The CDR3 sequence is 14 residues long. In germline, CDR1 is SGDLS, CDR2 YYNGEE. The CDR3 here is CASSVSGGRDIQYF. The CDR3 DNA sequence: TGTGCCAGCAGCGTGAGCGGGGGAAGGGACATTCAGTACTTC.

The chain combines TRBV5-1 with TRBJ1-2; tentative D call: TRBD1 (6 bases). The CDR3 is 14 residues long. CDR1 and CDR2 (germline): SGHRS, YFSETQ. Trimming cost V 3 bases and J 4 bases, with 13 bases left between them. As DNA, the CDR3 is TGCGCCAGCAGCTACGAGGACAGTATCTATGGCTACACCTTC. This gives the protein CASSYEDSIYGYTF.

This clone was seen a few times. The V gene is TRBV6-1, the J gene TRBJ2-3; the match to TRBD2 covers 9 bases. In germline, CDR1 is MNHNS, CDR2 SASEGT. The CDR3 runs 17 residues. Trimming at V came to 1 base and at J to 5 bases, leaving 10 bases not matched to a gene. The CDR3 sequence: CASSEDIGRGGQDTQYF. The CDR3 coding sequence is TGTGCCAGCAGTGAAGATATAGGGCGGGGGGGCCAAGATACGCAGTATTTT.

The rearrangement joins TRBV13 to TRBJ2-3; 9 bases map to TRBD1. There are 16 residues in the CDR3. Germline-derived CDR1 and CDR2 are PRHDT and FYEKMQ (reference sequence). The V gene end was trimmed by 5 bases and the J gene end by 2 bases; junction bases not matched to a gene: 8. CDR3 coding DNA: TGTGCCAGCAGCAAACGGACAGGGGAAGTCACAGATACGCAGTATTTT. This translates into CASSKRTGEVTDTQYF.

This chain uses TRBV4-1 with TRBJ1-1, with D uncertain. CDR3 size: 14 residues. Germline CDR1 reads MGHRA; CDR2 reads YSYEKL. Trimming pared 0 bases from V and 5 bases from J, leaving 10 bases between. DNA of the CDR3: TGCGCCAGCAGCCAAGAAGACGGAGGGACTGAAGCTTTCTTT. Translation gives CASSQEDGGTEAFF.

The sample holds one count of this clone. V and J are TRBV9 and TRBJ2-5; a weak D match, TRBD1 (5 bases). Trimming shortened V by 3 bases and J by 1 base, and 10 bases separated the two germline ends. The V gene's germline CDR1 is SGDLS and CDR2 YYNGEE. The CDR3 runs 14 residues. DNA for the CDR3: TGTGCCAGCAGCGCACACGACAGCCAAGAGACCCAGTACTTC. Residues: CASSAHDSQETQYF.

This chain joins TRBV25-1 and TRBJ1-1; D is unclear. Germline lookup yields CDR1 MGHDK and CDR2 SYGVNS. Trimming stripped 4 bases from V and 2 bases from J, with 5 bases between. CDR3 size: 12 residues. CDR3 loop: CASSGANTEAFF. The CDR3 bases are TGTGCCAGCAGTGGGGCTAACACTGAAGCTTTCTTT.

CDR3 amino acids: CASSGWGGAGNSPLHF. Written as DNA, the CDR3 is TGTGCCAGCAGTGGATGGGGAGGGGCGGGGAATTCACCCCTCCACTTT. V is TRBV2 and J is TRBJ1-6, with D perhaps matching TRBD1 (5 bases). Germline values: CDR1 SNHLY, CDR2 FYNNEI. Trimming took off 4 bases at V and 7 bases at J, with 17 bases between the two ends. CDR3 size: 16 residues.

The rearrangement uses TRBV27 and TRBJ2-3, with D possibly being TRBD1 (6 bases). From germline, CDR1 is MNHEY and CDR2 SMNVEV (reference sequence). CDR3 size: 15 residues. Trimming cost V 0 bases and J 3 bases, with 10 bases left between them. Here the CDR3 reads CASSLSYRVTDTQYF. The CDR3 DNA sequence: TGTGCCAGCAGTTTATCCTACAGGGTAACAGATACGCAGTATTTT.

The V call is TRBV19, the J call TRBJ1-4; 8 bases are shared with TRBD1. The junction had 2 bases not matched to a gene; V was cut back by 3 bases and J by 5 bases. The CDR3 sequence is 14 residues long. The germline CDR1 and CDR2 sequences are LNHDA and SQIVND (reference sequence). CDR3 DNA: TGTGCCAGTAGTATGAGACAGGGGAATGAAAAACTGTTTTTT. Translated, it gives CASSMRQGNEKLFF. The full variable domain, in which reference TRBV19 and TRBJ1-4 provide the parts outside the CDR3, is DGGITQSPKYLFRKEGQNVTLSCEQNLNHDAMYWYRQDPGQGLRLIYYSQIVNDFQKGDIAEGYSVSREKKESFPLTVTSAQKNPTAFYLCASSMRQGNEKLFFGSGTQLSVL.

The chain is built from TRBV7-6 and TRBJ2-1; 8 bases line up with TRBD2. CDR3 length: 15 amino acids. Germline V gives CDR1 SGHVS, CDR2 FNYEAQ. J gave up 4 bases and V 1 base, and 3 bases lay outside the gene matches. CDR3 coding DNA: TGTGCCAGCAGCTTAGTAGCGGGGATATACAATGAGCAGTTCTTC. It yields the protein CASSLVAGIYNEQFF. The variable domain in full, completed from reference TRBV7-6 and TRBJ2-1, reads GAGVSQSPRYKVTKRGQDVALRCDPISGHVSLYWYRQALGQGPEFLTYFNYEAQQDKSGLPNDRFSAERPEGSISTLTIQRTEQRDSAMYRCASSLVAGIYNEQFFGPGTRLTVL.

The chain combines TRBV11-2 with TRBJ2-5; D possibly corresponds to TRBD2 (6 bases). Trimming stripped 1 base from V and 1 base from J, with 10 bases between. From germline, CDR1 is SGHAT and CDR2 FQNNGV. CDR3 length: 15 amino acids. The chain's CDR3 is CASSLAVGGQETQYF. The CDR3 nucleotides read TGTGCCAGCAGCTTAGCTGTGGGGGGCCAAGAGACCCAGTACTTC. The full variable domain, with the rest looked up from reference TRBV11-2 and TRBJ2-5, is EAGVAQSPRYKIIEKRQSVAFWCNPISGHATLYWYQQILGQGPKLLIQFQNNGVVDDSQLPKDRFSAERLKGVDSTLKIQPAKLEDSAVYLCASSLAVGGQETQYFGPGTRLLVL.

This rearrangement joins TRBV5-1 to TRBJ1-2; the D is unclear. Trimming pared 4 bases from V and 4 bases from J, leaving 11 bases between. Per germline, CDR1 SGHRS and CDR2 YFSETQ. The CDR3 consists of 13 residues. CDR3: CASSREKGYGYTF. For the CDR3, the DNA is TGCGCCAGCAGCCGGGAAAAGGGCTATGGCTACACCTTC.

The V call is TRBV19, the J call TRBJ1-4, with 9 bases fitting TRBD1. V shed 10 bases, J shed 7 bases, and the junction held 16 bases outside the gene matches. Germline-derived CDR1 and CDR2 are LNHDA and SQIVND (reference sequence). This CDR3 is built from 16 residues. The CDR3 coding sequence is TGTGCCACCCAACCCAGGACAGGGGTCGGGAGTGAAAAACTGTTTTTT. This codes for CATQPRTGVGSEKLFF.